The present T cell receptor (beta chain) was sequenced within a study of memory CD4+ T cells and cytomegalovirus serostatus. Study-wide context: This sample comes from healthy Belgian adults, eight to ten CMV seropositive, approximately 23 seronegative.

The sort gate was single viable CD3+CD4+CD8-CD45RO+ cells for memory CD4+ T cells. CMV serostatus came from serum IgG against pp150, pp28, p38, p52. Measured with immunoSEQ multiplex PCR; TCRdb has only the in-frame clones, and not every one. The repertoire has 35,000 to 50,000 clones, 70% to 80% of them found once; the top ten carry more than 0.95%. Findings and limits, study-wide: Each of around 69 CMV-associated TCRbeta sequences occurred in one to five individuals.

Remarks on this clone: Its specificity is not known.

The CDR3 runs to 15 residues. Trimming removed 5 bases at V and 5 bases at J, with 16 bases between. Germline V lookup: CDR1 SGHTA, CDR2 FQGNSA. This TCR was sampled from an adult in good health and CMV-seronegative. The chain is built from TRBV7-2 and TRBJ1-5, with a tentative D call TRBD1 (5 bases). Sequencing used memory CD4+ T cells from blood. The CDR3 reads CASSPGTELYQPQHF. CDR3 nucleotides: TGTGCCAGCAGCCCCGGGACGGAACTTTATCAGCCCCAGCATTTT.